This T cell receptor beta chain was sequenced during a study of shared clonotypes between healthy human individuals (TCRdb year 2020). As for the study more broadly: Two women and three men aged 18 to 49 years were included in the cohort. For each donor, CD4 naive and CD4 memory were each run on three plates, CD8 naive on two plates, and CD8 memory on one plate. To estimate repertoire size and how much clonotype sharing occurs between individuals, the study deeply sequenced the blood TCR repertoires of about five healthy adults. Different laboratories and diverse techniques were used to prepare libraries and sequence TCR repertoires, to increase sequencing depth and limit assay-specific biases. Each donor's leukapheresis produced roughly between roughly 0.85 and 10 billion PBMCs.

With regard to this clone: Its recognized antigen is unknown. No base-level quality is on record; no much larger clone is a single base apart.

Healthy HIV-negative adults with no recently reported acute infections or vaccinations were included as donors. Every donor was a Caucasian adult residing in Nashville, Tennessee, USA. Magnetic negative selection was used to enrich CD4+ T cells, after which naive cells were positively selected on CD45RA and the negative fraction became the memory subset. Blood was obtained by leukapheresis, after which PBMCs were separated by Ficoll-Histopaque density gradient centrifugation and cryopreserved in liquid nitrogen vapor phase. Purity and quantity of every magnetically sorted T cell population were checked by analytical flow cytometry. From each sorted fraction, genomic DNA was isolated and quantified by UV absorbance on a Nanodrop 2000c. Deletion took 4 bases off V and 7 bases off J, with a span of 15 bases between the germline ends. In the germline V gene (reference sequence), CDR1 corresponds to GTSNPN and CDR2 to SVGIG. The CDR3 measures 13 amino acids from cysteine to phenylalanine. The CDR3 DNA has 39 bases and is translated from base 1.

Using the deep immunoSEQ assay, multiplex PCR amplified TCR CDR3 regions from genomic DNA. Extracted genomic DNA from each cell subset was spread evenly across all wells of several immunoSEQ 96-well plates, with each plate serving as a replicate. For sorted subsets, each replicate PCR was loaded with approximately 190 ng genomic DNA, equivalent to 32,000 or so T cell genomes. The purified libraries were quantified using a Qubit 3.0 fluorometer, sized with a Bioanalyzer 2100, and then quantified again using the KAPA Library Quantification kit. A separate single-read 150-cycle Illumina NextSeq 550 flow cell was used to sequence each immunoSEQ 96-well plate. The study's processing was this. Because only junctional sequences without quality scores were contained in the immunoSEQ output, filtering matching that applied to full-length reads could not be performed. Sequences were annotated with PyIR, a Python wrapper for IgBLAST v1.9, using IMGT germline references to assign V/J genes and CDR3. Reads were filtered out if the reads had weak V/J assignments (E-value above 1e-6), no CDR3, stop codons, out-of-frame junctions, or ambiguous translated residues. V3J clonotypes were defined by identical inferred V gene, J gene, and CDR3 amino acid sequence. The percentage overlap between two repertoires was calculated by dividing the number of shared unique clonotypes by the size of the smaller repertoire. Three approaches were used to assess repertoire richness: RTK rarefaction, the Chao1 estimator, and Recon v2.1 estimates of unobserved clonotypes. Generation probabilities were computed with OLGA for all TCRbeta clonotypes obtained by the gDNA method from several donors. TCRdb's version of the immuneACCESS table is confined to in-frame rearrangements and falls short of the full clone set. An unresolved V gene accounts for under half of the shortfall where checked; the remainder is of unknown origin. That table gives V, J and clone size, and the DNA gave D and trimming. Within this sample are 2 million to 3 million clones, with 90% to 95% of them counted one time only. The ten biggest clones cover 0.36% of the sample.

Beyond this particular receptor, the publication reports: Because the study included a small number of donors, the genetic and exposure-history diversity represented was limited. Sharing across four donors was observed for roughly 5% of naive CD4, over 3% of naive CD8, 2% to 2.5% of memory CD4, and less than 0.45% of memory CD8 clonotypes. Compared with non-shared clonotypes, the clonotypes found in all four sorted-subset donors had higher generation probabilities. Incomplete sequencing was indicated by rarefaction of sorted-subset datasets, despite the large sequencing depth. Estimated clonotype richness was generally larger for naive than for memory subsets. Pairwise subsampling indicated that sequencing depth was expected to affect the degree of clonotype sharing among donors. Sampling was limited to blood, and TCR repertoires in tissue likely differ from TCR repertoires in blood.

The TCR comes from a man aged 18 to 35 in good health. Some clones in this sample may be carry-over from other donors' samples. Specimen: naive CD4+ T cells from PBMCs. The label giving this sample's cell subset or site can be read as: CD45RA+ positively selected. The chain uses TRBV30 and TRBJ2-3; D gene: possibly TRBD1, on 7 matching bases. The CDR3 has the sequence CAWNRGGENTQYF. Read as DNA, the sequence is TGTGCCTGGAACAGGGGAGGAGAAAATACGCAGTATTTT.